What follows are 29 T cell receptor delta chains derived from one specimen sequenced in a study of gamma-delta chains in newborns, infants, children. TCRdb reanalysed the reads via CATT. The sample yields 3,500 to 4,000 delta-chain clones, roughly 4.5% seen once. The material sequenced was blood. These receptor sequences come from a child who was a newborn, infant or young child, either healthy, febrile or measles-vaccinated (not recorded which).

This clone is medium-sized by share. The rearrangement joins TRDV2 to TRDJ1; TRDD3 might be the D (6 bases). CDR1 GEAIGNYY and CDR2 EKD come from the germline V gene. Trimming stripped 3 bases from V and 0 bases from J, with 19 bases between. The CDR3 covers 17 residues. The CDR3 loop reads CACDPLGSPVYTDKLIF. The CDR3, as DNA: TGTGCCTGTGACCCACTGGGATCCCCGGTGTACACCGATAAACTCATCTTT.

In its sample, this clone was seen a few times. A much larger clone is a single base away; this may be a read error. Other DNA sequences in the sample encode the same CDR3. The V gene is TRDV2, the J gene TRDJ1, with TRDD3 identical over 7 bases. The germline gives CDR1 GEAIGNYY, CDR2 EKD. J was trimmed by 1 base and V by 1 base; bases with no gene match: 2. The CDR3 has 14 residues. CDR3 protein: CACDTLGATDKLIF. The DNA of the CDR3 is TGTGCCTGTGACACTCTGGGGGCCACCGATAAACTCATCTTT.

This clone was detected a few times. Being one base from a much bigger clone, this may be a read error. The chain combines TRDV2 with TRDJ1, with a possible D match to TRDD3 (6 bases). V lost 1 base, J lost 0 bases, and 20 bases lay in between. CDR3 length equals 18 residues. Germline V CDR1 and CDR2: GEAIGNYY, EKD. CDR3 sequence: CACDTVSGEYAYTDKLIF. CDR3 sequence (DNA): TGTGCCTGTGACACAGTCTCTGGGGAATACGCTTACACCGATAAACTCATCTTT.

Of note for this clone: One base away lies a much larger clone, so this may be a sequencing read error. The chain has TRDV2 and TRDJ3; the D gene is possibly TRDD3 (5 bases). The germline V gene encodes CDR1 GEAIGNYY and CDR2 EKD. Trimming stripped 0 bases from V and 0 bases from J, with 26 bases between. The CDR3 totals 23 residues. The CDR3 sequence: CACDTISTGGAHIASWDTRQMFF. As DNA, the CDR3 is TGTGCCTGTGACACCATTTCGACTGGAGGGGCGCACATTGCCTCCTGGGACACCCGACAGATGTTTTTC.

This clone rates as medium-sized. Here the CDR3 DNA reads TGTGCTCTTGGGGAAGTCCCTAGTACTGGGGCCACCGATAAACTCATCTTT. It encodes CALGEVPSTGATDKLIF. This chain connects TRDV1 to TRDJ1, with TRDD3 identical over 7 bases. The CDR3 is 17 residues long. The V and J ends lost 2 bases and 1 base, in that order; junction bases with no gene match: 10. Germline V gene data show CDR1 as TSWWSYY and CDR2 as QGS.

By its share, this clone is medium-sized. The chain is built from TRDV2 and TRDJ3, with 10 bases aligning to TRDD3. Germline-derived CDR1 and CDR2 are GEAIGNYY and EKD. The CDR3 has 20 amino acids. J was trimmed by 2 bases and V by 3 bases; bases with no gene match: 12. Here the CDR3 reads CACDATRTGGLTWDTRQMFF. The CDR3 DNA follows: TGTGCCTGTGACGCCACCCGTACTGGGGGATTGACCTGGGACACCCGACAGATGTTTTTC.

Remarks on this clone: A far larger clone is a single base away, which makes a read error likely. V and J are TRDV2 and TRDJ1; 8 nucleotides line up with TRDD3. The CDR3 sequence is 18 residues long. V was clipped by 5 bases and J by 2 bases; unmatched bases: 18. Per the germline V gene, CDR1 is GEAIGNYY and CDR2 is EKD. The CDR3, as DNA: TGTGCCTGTGTACCCCTTACTGGGGGGCCTAGGACTACCGATAAACTCATCTTT. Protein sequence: CACVPLTGGPRTTDKLIF.

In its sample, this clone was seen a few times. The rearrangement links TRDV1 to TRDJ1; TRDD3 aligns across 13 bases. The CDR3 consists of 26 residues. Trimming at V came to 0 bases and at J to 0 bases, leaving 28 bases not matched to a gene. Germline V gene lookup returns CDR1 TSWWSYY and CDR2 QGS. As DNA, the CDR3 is TGTGCTCTTGGGGAACTACGCCCTCACCTATACTGGGGGATACGAGAAAGGGTCTCGTACACCGATAAACTCATCTTT. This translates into CALGELRPHLYWGIRERVSYTDKLIF.

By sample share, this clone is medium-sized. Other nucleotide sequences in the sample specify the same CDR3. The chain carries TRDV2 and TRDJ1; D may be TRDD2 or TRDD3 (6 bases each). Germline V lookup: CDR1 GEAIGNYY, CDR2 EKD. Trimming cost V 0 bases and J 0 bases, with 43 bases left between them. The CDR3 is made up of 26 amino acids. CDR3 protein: CACDTVPLRTSLGPSYPFVNTDKLIF. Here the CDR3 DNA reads TGTGCCTGTGACACCGTTCCGCTCCGGACCTCACTGGGACCCTCCTACCCATTCGTCAACACCGATAAACTCATCTTT.

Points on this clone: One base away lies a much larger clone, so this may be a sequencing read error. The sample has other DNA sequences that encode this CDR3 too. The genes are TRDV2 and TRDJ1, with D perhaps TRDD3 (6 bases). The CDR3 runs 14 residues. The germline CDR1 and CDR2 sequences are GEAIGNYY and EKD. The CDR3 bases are TGTGCTTGTGACCCCTGGGGAAACACCGATAAACTCATCTTT. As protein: CACDPWGNTDKLIF.

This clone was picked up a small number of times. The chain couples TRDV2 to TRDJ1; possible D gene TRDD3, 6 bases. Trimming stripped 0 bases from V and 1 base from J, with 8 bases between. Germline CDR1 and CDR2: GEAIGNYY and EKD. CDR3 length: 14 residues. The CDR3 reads CACDTVGVTDKLIF. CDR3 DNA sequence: TGTGCCTGTGACACCGTGGGGGTCACCGATAAACTCATCTTT.

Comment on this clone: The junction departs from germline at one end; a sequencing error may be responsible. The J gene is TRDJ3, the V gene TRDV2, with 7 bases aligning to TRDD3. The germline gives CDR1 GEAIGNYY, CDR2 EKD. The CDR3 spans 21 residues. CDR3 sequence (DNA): TGTGCCTGTGACCAACTGGGGAATACGAAGGACAGCTCCTGGGACACCCGACAGATGTTTTTT. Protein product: CACDQLGNTKDSSWDTRQMFF.

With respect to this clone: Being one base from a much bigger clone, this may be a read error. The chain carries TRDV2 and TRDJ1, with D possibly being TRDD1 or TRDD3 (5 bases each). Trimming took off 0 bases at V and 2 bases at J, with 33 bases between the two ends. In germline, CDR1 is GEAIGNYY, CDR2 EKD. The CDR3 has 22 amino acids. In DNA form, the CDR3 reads TGTGCCTGTGACACCCTCGAGGGGGGTTTTACCGGGGGCCTCGAAATGACCGATAAACTCATCTTT. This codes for CACDTLEGGFTGGLEMTDKLIF.

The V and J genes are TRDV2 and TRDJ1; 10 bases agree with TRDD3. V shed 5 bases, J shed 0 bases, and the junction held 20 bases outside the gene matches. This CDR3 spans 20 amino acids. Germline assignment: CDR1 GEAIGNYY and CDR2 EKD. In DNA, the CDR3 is TGTGCCTGTGGCGCCCTGGGGGATAGAGGGGCCCCCCCCCACACCGATAAACTCATCTTT. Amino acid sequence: CACGALGDRGAPPHTDKLIF.

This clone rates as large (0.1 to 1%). CDR3 residues: CACDTLGAGDKLIF. The CDR3 coding sequence is TGTGCCTGTGACACCTTGGGGGCCGGAGATAAACTCATCTTT. The rearrangement joins TRDV2 to TRDJ1, with a tentative D call TRDD3 (6 bases). The CDR3 is 14 amino acids. Germline CDR1 and CDR2: GEAIGNYY and EKD. Trimming shortened V by 0 bases and J by 5 bases, and 12 bases separated the two germline ends.

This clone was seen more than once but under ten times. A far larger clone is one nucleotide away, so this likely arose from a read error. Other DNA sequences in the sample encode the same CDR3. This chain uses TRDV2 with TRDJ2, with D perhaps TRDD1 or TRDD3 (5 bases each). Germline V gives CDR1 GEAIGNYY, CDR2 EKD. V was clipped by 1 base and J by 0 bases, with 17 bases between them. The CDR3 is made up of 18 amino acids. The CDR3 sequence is CACDTIGGHTALTAQLFF. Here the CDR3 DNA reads TGTGCCTGTGACACAATAGGGGGGCACACGGCTTTGACAGCACAACTCTTCTTT.

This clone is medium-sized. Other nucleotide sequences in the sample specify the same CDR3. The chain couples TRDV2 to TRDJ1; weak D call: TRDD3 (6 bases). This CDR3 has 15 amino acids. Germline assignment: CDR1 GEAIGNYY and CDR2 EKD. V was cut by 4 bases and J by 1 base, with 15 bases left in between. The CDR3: CACEALGAPTDKLIF. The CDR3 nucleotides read TGTGCCTGTGAGGCTTTGGGGGCCCCCACCGATAAACTCATCTTT.

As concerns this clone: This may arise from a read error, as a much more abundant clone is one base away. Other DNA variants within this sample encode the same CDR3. CDR3 residues: CACDTVGGGPYTDKLIF. The CDR3, as DNA: TGTGCCTGTGACACCGTTGGCGGGGGACCCTACACCGATAAACTCATCTTT. The chain joins TRDV2 to TRDJ1, with TRDD3 as a possible D gene (6 bases). Trimming pared 0 bases from V and 0 bases from J, leaving 16 bases between. CDR3 size: 17 residues. Germline CDR1 GEAIGNYY, CDR2 EKD.

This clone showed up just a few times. The CDR3 DNA follows: TGTGCCTGTGACTCCGTCGGACTGCGGGGGATAGAGTACACCGATAAACTCATCTTT. It translates to CACDSVGLRGIEYTDKLIF. V gene TRDV2 combines with J gene TRDJ1, with 8 bases fitting TRDD3. From germline, CDR1 is GEAIGNYY and CDR2 EKD. The J segment lost 0 bases and the V segment lost 3 bases, leaving 17 bases of the junction unmatched. The CDR3 is 19 amino acids.

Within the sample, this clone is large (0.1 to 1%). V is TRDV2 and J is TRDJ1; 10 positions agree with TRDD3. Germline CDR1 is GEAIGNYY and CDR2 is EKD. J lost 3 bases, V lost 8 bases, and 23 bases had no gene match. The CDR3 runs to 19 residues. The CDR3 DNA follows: TGTGCCTTAAACAGCCTACTGTATACTGGGGGATTTAATTCCGATAAACTCATCTTT. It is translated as CALNSLLYTGGFNSDKLIF.

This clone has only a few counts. Here the CDR3 reads CALGESVLRIYTDKLIF. The CDR3, as DNA: TGTGCTCTTGGGGAATCCGTTCTGAGGATATACACCGATAAACTCATCTTT. The gene calls are TRDV1 and TRDJ1, with D perhaps matching TRDD3 (5 bases). The CDR3 runs to 17 residues. The ends were cut back, 2 bases at V and 0 bases at J, with 16 bases in the middle. Germline loops: CDR1 TSWWSYY, CDR2 QGS.

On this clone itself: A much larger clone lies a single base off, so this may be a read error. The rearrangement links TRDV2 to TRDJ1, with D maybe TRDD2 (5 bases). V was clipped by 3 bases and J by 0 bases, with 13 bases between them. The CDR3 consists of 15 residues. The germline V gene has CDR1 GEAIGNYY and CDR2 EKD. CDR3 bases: TGTGCCTGTGACCCCGCTTCCACGTACACCGATAAACTCATCTTT. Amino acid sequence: CACDPASTYTDKLIF.

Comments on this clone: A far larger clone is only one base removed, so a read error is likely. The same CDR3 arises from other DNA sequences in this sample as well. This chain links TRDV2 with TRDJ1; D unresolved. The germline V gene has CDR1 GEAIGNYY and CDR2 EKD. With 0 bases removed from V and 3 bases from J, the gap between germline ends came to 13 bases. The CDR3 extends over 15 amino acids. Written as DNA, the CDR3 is TGTGCCTGTGACACCATTTCAAGAGATCCCGATAAACTCATCTTT. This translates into CACDTISRDPDKLIF.

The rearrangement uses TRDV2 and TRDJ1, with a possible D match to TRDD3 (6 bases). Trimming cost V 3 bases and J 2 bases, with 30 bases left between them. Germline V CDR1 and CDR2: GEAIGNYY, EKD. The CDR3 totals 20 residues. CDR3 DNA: TGTGCCTGTGACCGCGTTTCGGGGGGACTCACAACCCACGGAACCGATAAACTCATCTTT. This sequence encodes CACDRVSGGLTTHGTDKLIF.

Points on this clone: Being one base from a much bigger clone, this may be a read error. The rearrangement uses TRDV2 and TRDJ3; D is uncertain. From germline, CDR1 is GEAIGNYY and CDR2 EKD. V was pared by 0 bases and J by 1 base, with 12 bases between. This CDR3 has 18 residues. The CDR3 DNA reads TGTGCCTGTGACACCGTAACTGAGGAGTCCTGGGACACCCGACAGATGTTTTTC. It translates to CACDTVTEESWDTRQMFF.

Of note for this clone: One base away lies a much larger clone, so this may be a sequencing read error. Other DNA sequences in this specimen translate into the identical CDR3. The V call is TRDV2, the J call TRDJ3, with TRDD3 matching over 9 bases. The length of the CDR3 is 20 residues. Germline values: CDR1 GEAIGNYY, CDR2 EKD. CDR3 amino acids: CACDTVDTGGSSCDTRQMFF. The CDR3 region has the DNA TGTGCCTGTGACACCGTGGACACTGGGGGAAGCTCCTGTGACACCCGACAGATGTTTTTC.

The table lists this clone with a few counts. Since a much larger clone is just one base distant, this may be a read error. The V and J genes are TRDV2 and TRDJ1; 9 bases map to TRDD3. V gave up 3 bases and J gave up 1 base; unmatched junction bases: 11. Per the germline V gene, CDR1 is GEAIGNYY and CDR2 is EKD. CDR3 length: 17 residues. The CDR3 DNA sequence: TGTGCCTGTGACCCCGTACTGGGGATACGGGGCACCGATAAACTCATCTTT. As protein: CACDPVLGIRGTDKLIF.

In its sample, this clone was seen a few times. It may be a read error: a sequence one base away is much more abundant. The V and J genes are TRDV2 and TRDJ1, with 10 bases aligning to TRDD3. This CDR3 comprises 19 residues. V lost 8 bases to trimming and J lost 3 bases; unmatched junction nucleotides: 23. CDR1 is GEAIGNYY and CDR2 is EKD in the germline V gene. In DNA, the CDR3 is TGTGCCTTAAACAGCCTACAGTATACTGGGGGATTTAATTCCGATAAACTCATCTTT. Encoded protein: CALNSLQYTGGFNSDKLIF.

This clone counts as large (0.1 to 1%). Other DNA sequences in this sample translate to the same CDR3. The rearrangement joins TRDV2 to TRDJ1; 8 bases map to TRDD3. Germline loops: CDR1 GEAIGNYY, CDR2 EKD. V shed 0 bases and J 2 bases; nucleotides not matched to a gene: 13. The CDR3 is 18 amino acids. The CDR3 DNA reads TGTGCCTGTGACACCGTCTCTGCTGGGGGACCCTTGACCGATAAACTCATCTTT. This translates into CACDTVSAGGPLTDKLIF.